What follows are 19 T cell receptor beta chains derived from one specimen sequenced in a study of vaccination and CD4 T cells after COVID-19. The treatment denotes: roughly 10-day PBMC culture with coronavirus spike peptide pools or control peptides (ViraFEST assay). The Oncomine TCR Beta short-read assay sequenced DNA from cultured CD4+ T cells. TCRdb fed the PCR reads into MiXCR, producing one record per CDR3 protein. The sample lists fewer than 12,000 distinct CDR3 sequences; around 50% were seen once. Their cognate antigens are unknown. Material for sequencing was CD4+ T cells from blood, cultured in vitro. The receptors shown here come from a human donor who had recovered from COVID-19.

This clonotype occurred a few times. A junction boundary mismatches the germline segment, possibly from a read error. V and J are TRBV6-5 and TRBJ1-1; D is unclear. CDR3 size: 14 residues. Germline values: CDR1 MNHEY, CDR2 SVGAGI. CDR3 nucleotides: TGTGCCAGCAGTTACAGAGGGAGGAACGCTGAAGCTTTCTTT. This encodes CASSYRGRNAEAFF.

The chain couples TRBV23-1 to TRBJ2-3; 10 positions agree with TRBD2. TRBV23-1 falls under the ORF class, with uncertain function. The CDR3 totals 19 residues. V shed 0 bases, J shed 5 bases, and the junction held 14 bases outside the gene matches. CDR3 bases: TGCGCCAGCAGTCAATCCCCGGGGGGAGCGGGGGGGCTCAGAGATACGCAGTATTTT. Its protein is CASSQSPGGAGGLRDTQYF.

V is TRBV4-3 and J is TRBJ2-3; 7 bases match TRBD2. Germline CDR1 reads LGHNA; CDR2 reads YSLEER. CDR3 length equals 13 residues. J gave up 6 bases and V 2 bases, and 2 bases lay outside the gene matches. CDR3 sequence: CASSQREVDTQYF. CDR3 sequence (DNA): TGCGCCAGCAGCCAACGGGAGGTGGATACGCAGTATTTT.

This clonotype was counted a few times. CDR3 region: CASSSQVAVEAFF. The CDR3 DNA follows: TGTGCCAGCAGCTCCCAAGTCGCTGTGGAAGCTTTCTTT. This chain links TRBV11-2 with TRBJ1-1; no firm D call. The V end lost 4 bases, the J end lost 8 bases, and 14 bases lay between the germline ends. This CDR3 has 13 residues. The germline gives CDR1 SGHAT, CDR2 FQNNGV.

The gene calls are TRBV12-3 or TRBV12-4 and TRBJ1-5; 7 bases fit TRBD1. The CDR3 consists of 11 residues. V dropped 6 bases and J dropped 9; count of bases not matched to a gene: 2. The CDR3 is CASSRQGPQHF. The CDR3 DNA reads TGTGCCAGCAGCCGACAGGGGCCCCAGCATTTT.

CDR3 in DNA: TGTGCCAGCAGGGCGCTTAAAGGAGATACGCAGTATTTT. Its translation is CASRALKGDTQYF. V is TRBV6-1 and J is TRBJ2-3, with no clear D. Looked up from germline, CDR1 is MNHNS and CDR2 is SASEGT. V was cut by 6 bases and J by 5 bases, with 12 bases left in between. This CDR3 region has 13 residues.

The gene calls are TRBV5-8 and TRBJ1-2, with 7 positions matching TRBD1. This CDR3 is 17 amino acids long. With 4 bases clipped from V and 4 bases from J, the junction kept 16 bases outside the gene matches. Germline V gene sequence: CDR1 SGHTS, CDR2 YDEGEE. DNA for the CDR3: TGTGCCAGCAGCCTGACCCTAACAGGGGCTCAGCTCTATGGCTACACCTTC. As protein: CASSLTLTGAQLYGYTF.

This chain connects TRBV5-1 to TRBJ2-5; 10 nucleotides align to TRBD2. Germline loops: CDR1 SGHRS, CDR2 YFSETQ. This CDR3 spans 17 amino acids. The ends lost 0 bases at V and 4 bases at J; junction bases unmatched: 9. The CDR3 DNA is TGCGCCAGCAGCTTGGGTCTAGCGGGGGCCCCAGGAGAGACCCAGTACTTC. Amino acid sequence: CASSLGLAGAPGETQYF. Full variable domain (remainder filled in from reference TRBV5-1 and TRBJ2-5): KAGVTQTPRYLIKTRGQQVTLSCSPISGHRSVSWYQQTPGQGLQFLFEYFSETQRNKGNFPGRFSGRQFSNSRSEMNVSTLELGDSALYLCASSLGLAGAPGETQYFGPGTRLLVL.

The rearrangement joins TRBV2 to TRBJ1-1; no reliable D call. Deletions cut 5 bases from V and 6 bases from J, with 4 bases between. Per the germline V gene, CDR1 is SNHLY and CDR2 is FYNNEI. The CDR3 extends over 10 amino acids. CDR3 loop: CASSLAEAFF. In nucleotides, the CDR3 is TGTGCCAGCAGTCTGGCTGAAGCTTTCTTT.

CDR3 in amino acids: CASSLGRSPDTQYF. CDR3 nucleotide sequence: TGTGCCAGCAGTTTAGGTAGGAGCCCAGATACGCAGTATTTT. J is TRBJ2-3 and V is TRBV12-3 or TRBV12-4; D gene ambiguous. Trimming left V 1 base short and J 4 bases short, with 9 bases between. The CDR3 is 14 residues long.

V gene TRBV9 combines with J gene TRBJ2-6; the D gene is possibly TRBD2 (6 bases). V was pared by 0 bases and J by 0 bases, with 22 bases between. The germline V gene has CDR1 SGDLS and CDR2 YYNGEE. The CDR3 extends over 21 amino acids. The CDR3 DNA sequence: TGTGCCAGCAGCGTAGCTACGAACACCCGGGAGCCTCCCTCTGGGGCCAACGTCCTGACTTTC. Its protein is CASSVATNTREPPSGANVLTF.

This clonotype was seen a single time. The rearrangement uses TRBV12-5 and TRBJ1-5; 7 bases match TRBD1. The germline gives CDR1 LGHNT, CDR2 FRNRAP. CDR3 length equals 17 residues. The V and J ends lost 2 bases and 0 bases, in that order; junction bases with no gene match: 7. The CDR3 DNA reads TGTGCTAGTGGTTTGTCCGGACAGGCATATAGCAATCAGCCCCAGCATTTT. Protein: CASGLSGQAYSNQPQHF.

The rearrangement links TRBV5-1 to TRBJ1-1; 8 positions agree with TRBD1. V lost 0 bases to trimming and J lost 4 bases; unmatched junction nucleotides: 5. This CDR3 is 15 amino acids long. Germline CDR1 SGHRS, CDR2 YFSETQ. Written as DNA, the CDR3 is TGCGCCAGCAGCTTGGTACAGGGGGTGGGCACTGAAGCTTTCTTT. It codes for CASSLVQGVGTEAFF.

The chain is built from TRBV6-1 and TRBJ1-6; maybe TRBD1 (5 bases). The germline gives CDR1 MNHNS, CDR2 SASEGT. V dropped 8 bases and J dropped 9 bases, with 11 bases sitting between them. This CDR3 comprises 12 residues. CDR3 loop: CASGNRLSPLHF. CDR3 coding DNA: TGTGCCAGCGGAAACAGGCTTTCACCCCTCCACTTT.

The V gene is TRBV5-2, the J gene TRBJ2-2; the table assigns TRBD2, which was not confirmed against the DNA. TRBV5-2 is deemed a pseudogene. The CDR3 is 15 amino acids. CDR3 DNA: TGCGCCAGCAGCCGGATAGCGGGGGGAACCGGGGAGCTGTTTTTT. Protein sequence: CASSRIAGGTGELFF.

The V and J genes are TRBV20-1 and TRBJ2-3; 10 bases match TRBD2. The CDR3 covers 14 residues. CDR1 and CDR2 (germline): DFQATT, SNEGSKA (reference sequence). V lost 7 bases, J lost 4 bases, and 8 bases stayed unmatched. The CDR3 loop reads CSVPAGGRSDTQYF. CDR3 sequence (DNA): TGCAGTGTTCCAGCGGGGGGGCGATCAGATACGCAGTATTTT.

The chain carries TRBV12-3 or TRBV12-4 and TRBJ1-3; perhaps TRBD1 as D (6 bases). This CDR3 has 14 residues. The V end lost 1 base, the J end lost 7 bases, and 11 bases lay between the germline ends. CDR3 sequence: CASSLEGQGNTIYF. The CDR3 coding sequence is TGTGCCAGCAGTTTAGAGGGGCAGGGGAACACCATATATTTT.

The V gene is TRBV23-1, the J gene TRBJ1-3, with D perhaps matching TRBD1 (5 bases). TRBV23-1 counts as an open reading frame of uncertain function. The CDR3 totals 16 residues. Trimming removed 4 bases from V and 2 bases from J, with 15 bases in between. CDR3 protein: CASSPMGIGAGNTIYF. In DNA form, the CDR3 reads TGCGCCAGCAGTCCGATGGGTATAGGGGCTGGAAACACCATATATTTT.

V usage is TRBV5-1 and J usage is TRBJ2-7; D is unclear. CDR3 size: 13 residues. Deletions cut 5 bases from V and 3 bases from J, with 12 bases between. Germline values: CDR1 SGHRS, CDR2 YFSETQ. CDR3: CASSKGTGYEQYF. Written as DNA, the CDR3 is TGCGCCAGCAGTAAAGGAACTGGCTACGAGCAGTACTTC.